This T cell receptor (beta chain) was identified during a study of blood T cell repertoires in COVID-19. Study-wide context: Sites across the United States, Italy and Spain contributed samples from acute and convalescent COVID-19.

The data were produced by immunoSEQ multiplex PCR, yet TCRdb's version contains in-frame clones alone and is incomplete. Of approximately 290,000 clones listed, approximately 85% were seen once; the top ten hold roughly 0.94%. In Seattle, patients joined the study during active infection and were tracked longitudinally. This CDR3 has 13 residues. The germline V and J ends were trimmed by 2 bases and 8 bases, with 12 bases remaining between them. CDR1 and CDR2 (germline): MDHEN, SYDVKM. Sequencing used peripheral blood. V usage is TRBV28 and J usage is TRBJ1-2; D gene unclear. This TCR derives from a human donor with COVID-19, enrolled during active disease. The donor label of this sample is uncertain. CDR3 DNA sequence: TGTGCCAGCAGTTTAAGCCCTCGGGAAGGCTACACCTTC. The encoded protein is CASSLSPREGYTF.